Included here is one T cell receptor (beta chain) sequence, with context. Both 60 Vbeta primers and 13 Jbeta primers went into the PCR. The method was immunoSEQ multiplex PCR; TCRdb's version includes in-frame clones alone and lacks a portion of them. The sample has 60,000 to 70,000 clones; over 60% are singletons. This specimen belongs to a study of cytomegalovirus exposure and HLA in healthy donors. The CDR3 sequence is 13 residues long. CDR1 SGDLS and CDR2 YYNGEE come from the germline V gene. V shed 4 bases and J shed 3 bases, with 7 bases lying between them. This chain connects TRBV9 to TRBJ1-4; D gene unclear. The specimen was PBMCs. The sequence was obtained from a man aged 45-60 years in good health and CMV-seropositive. The CDR3 sequence is CASSRTANEKLFF. The CDR3 DNA is TGTGCCAGCAGCCGAACTGCTAATGAAAAACTGTTTTTT.